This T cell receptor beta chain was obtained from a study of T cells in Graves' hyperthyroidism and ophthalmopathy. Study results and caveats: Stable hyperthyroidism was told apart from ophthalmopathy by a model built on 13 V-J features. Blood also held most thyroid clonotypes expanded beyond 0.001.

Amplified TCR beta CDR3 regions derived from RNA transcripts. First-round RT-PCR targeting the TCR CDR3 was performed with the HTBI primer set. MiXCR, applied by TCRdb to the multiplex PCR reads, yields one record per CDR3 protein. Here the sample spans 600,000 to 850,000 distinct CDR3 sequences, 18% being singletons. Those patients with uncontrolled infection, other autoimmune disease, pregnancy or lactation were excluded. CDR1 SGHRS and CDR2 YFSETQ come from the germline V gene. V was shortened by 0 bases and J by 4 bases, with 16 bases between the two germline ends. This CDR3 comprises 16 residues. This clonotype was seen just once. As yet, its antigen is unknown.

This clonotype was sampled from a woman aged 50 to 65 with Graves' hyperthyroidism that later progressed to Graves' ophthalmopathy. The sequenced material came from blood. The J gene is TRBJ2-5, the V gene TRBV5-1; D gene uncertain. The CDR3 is CASSLVGDNRGETQYF. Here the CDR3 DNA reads TGCGCCAGCAGCTTGGTTGGGGATAACCGTGGAGAGACCCAGTACTTC.